This T cell receptor (beta chain) was identified during a study of blood T cell repertoires in COVID-19. The germline CDR1 and CDR2 sequences are ENHRY and SYGVKD. The CDR3 spans 22 residues. V was pared by 1 base and J by 2 bases, with 24 bases of the junction left unmatched. Seattle patients were enrolled during active infection and followed longitudinally. In the original workflow: Amplification of reference gene primers provided the estimated nucleated cell counts. TCRdb's table, derived via immunoSEQ multiplex PCR, lists solely in-frame clones and lacks some. V and J calls plus clone size are reproduced from that table; the DNA served to infer D and trimming. The sample includes fewer than 200,000 clones, about four fifths of them seen just once.

This chain joins TRBV10-3 and TRBJ2-7; 9 bases are shared with TRBD1. The TCR was taken from an elderly woman with COVID-19, enrolled during active disease. Sequences were obtained from peripheral blood. The CDR3 reads CAISELMEGRNRGRRVPYEQYF. In DNA, the CDR3 is TGTGCCATCAGTGAGTTAATGGAGGGACGGAACAGGGGGCGCCGGGTTCCCTACGAGCAGTACTTC.